This T cell receptor (beta chain) was recovered during a study of blood T cell repertoires in COVID-19. Across the study: Sites across the United States, Italy and Spain contributed samples from acute and convalescent COVID-19. T cells, B-cell-depleted T cells, or PBMCs provided the cDNA or gDNA that served as material.

Only in-frame clones appear in the TCRdb table, and some are missing; sequencing was by immunoSEQ multiplex PCR. This table holds tens of thousands of clones, around 85% found once. This CDR3 contains 19 residues. V was pared by 0 bases and J by 0 bases, with 5 bases of the junction left unmatched. Germline V gives CDR1 SGHNT, CDR2 YYREEE (reference sequence). Input material: peripheral blood. The TCR originated in a man between 70 and 80 years old with acute or convalescent COVID-19. The chain carries TRBV5-4 and TRBJ1-6; TRBD1 matches at 11 bases. Here the CDR3 reads CASSLGTGGGSSYNSPLHF. CDR3 in DNA: TGTGCCAGCAGCTTGGGGACAGGGGGCGGCAGCTCCTATAATTCACCCCTCCACTTT.